These 8 T cell receptor beta chains were all obtained from the same sample, sequenced in a study of CD4 T cell repertoires in COVID-19. Here immunoSEQ multiplex PCR was the method, and the copy in TCRdb shows in-frame clones only, minus some. The data show some 71,000 clones, around 82% seen once. Specimen: CD4+ T cells from peripheral blood, collected after recovery from COVID-19. The receptors were sampled from a human donor who had COVID-19.

The CDR3 DNA sequence: TGTGCCACCGGGCGGACGAGCAGCTCTACAGATACGCAGTATTTT. It encodes CATGRTSSSTDTQYF. The V gene is TRBV5-4, the J gene TRBJ2-3; D is unresolved. Per the germline V gene, CDR1 is SGHNT and CDR2 is YYREEE (reference sequence). The V and J ends lost 9 bases and 3 bases respectively, with 20 bases between them. This CDR3 spans 15 amino acids.

The chain employs TRBV3-1 (or the pseudogene TRBV3-2) and TRBJ1-2; D possibly corresponds to TRBD1 (6 bases). Trimming removed 5 bases at V and 7 bases at J, with 17 bases between. Germline V lookup: CDR1 LGHDT, CDR2 YNNKEL (reference sequence). The CDR3 totals 14 residues. Written as DNA, the CDR3 is TGTGCCAGCAGCTCCCGGGACAAAGAAGGTGGCTACACCTTC. This gives the protein CASSSRDKEGGYTF.

This clone was seen only once. The rearrangement joins TRBV10-2 to TRBJ2-7; 7 bases line up with TRBD1. The CDR3 consists of 16 residues. J lost 0 bases, V lost 3 bases, and 8 bases had no gene match. Germline V gene sequence: CDR1 WSHSY, CDR2 SAAADI. The CDR3 sequence: CASSDRATGSSYEQYF. As DNA, the CDR3 is TGCGCCAGCAGTGACCGAGCGACAGGGAGCTCCTACGAGCAGTACTTC.

The chain combines TRBV2 with TRBJ2-2; unclear D gene. Deletions cut 2 bases from V and 8 bases from J, with 9 bases between. This CDR3 is 13 amino acids long. Germline V lookup: CDR1 SNHLY, CDR2 FYNNEI. In nucleotides, the CDR3 is TGTGCCAGCAGTGAAAGGTGGGGAGGGGAGCTGTTTTTT. Amino acids: CASSERWGGELFF.

The chain employs TRBV7-2 and TRBJ1-5; D not certain. This CDR3 contains 14 residues. V shed 1 base and J shed 0 bases, with 4 bases lying between them. The germline V gene encodes CDR1 SGHTA and CDR2 FQGNSA. The CDR3 nucleotides are TGTGCCAGCAGCTTAGACAGTAGCAATCAGCCCCAGCATTTT. As protein: CASSLDSSNQPQHF.

CDR3: CASSVGNGNTQYF. The CDR3 region has the DNA TGTGCCAGCAGCGTAGGAAATGGAAATACGCAGTATTTT. V is TRBV9 and J is TRBJ2-3; D is unclear. V was trimmed by 0 bases and J by 7 bases, leaving 9 bases between them. CDR1 is SGDLS and CDR2 is YYNGEE in the germline V gene. The CDR3 has 13 amino acids.

For the CDR3, the DNA is TGTGCCATCAGTGACTCCGGAGGGGGGTTTGGGCAGTACTTC. Protein product: CAISDSGGGFGQYF. This chain joins TRBV10-3 and TRBJ2-7; D possibly uses TRBD1 or TRBD2 (6 bases each). The V end was cut by 3 bases, the J end by 9 bases, with 18 bases between. CDR3 length: 14 residues. Germline CDR1 and CDR2: ENHRY and SYGVKD.

This chain joins TRBV2 and TRBJ2-7; TRBD1 might be the D (6 bases). This CDR3 spans 13 amino acids. V gave up 8 bases and J gave up 4 bases, with 15 bases separating them. The germline gives CDR1 SNHLY, CDR2 FYNNEI. The CDR3 bases are TGTGCCAGCGACAACAGGGCCGGTTACGAGCAGTACTTC. Protein: CASDNRAGYEQYF.